The next 16 T cell receptor beta chains were all read from a single sample in a study of brain metastases from non-small cell lung cancer. Libraries were prepared by immunoSEQ multiplex PCR; TCRdb keeps only in-frame clonotypes and omits some of them. Of a few thousand clones listed, 70% to 90% were seen once; the top ten hold about 17%. The sample taken for sequencing was tumor-adjacent normal tissue. These receptors came from a donor at least 40 years old with non-small cell lung cancer.

This chain links TRBV9 with TRBJ2-2; D is unresolved. From germline, CDR1 is SGDLS and CDR2 YYNGEE. The CDR3 is 12 amino acids. V gave up 0 bases and J gave up 4 bases, with 1 base separating them. The CDR3 nucleotides read TGTGCCAGCAGCGTAGTCACCGGGGAGCTGTTTTTT. Translated: CASSVVTGELFF. The variable domain in full, with the rest retrieved from reference TRBV9 and TRBJ2-2, is DSGVTQTPKHLITATGQRVTLRCSPRSGDLSVYWYQQSLDQGLQFLIQYYNGEERAKGNILERFSAQQFPDLHSELNLSSLELGDSALYFCASSVVTGELFFGEGSRLTVL.

The chain employs TRBV6-2 or TRBV6-3 and TRBJ2-1, with 7 bases matching TRBD2. V shed 4 bases and J 4 bases; nucleotides not matched to a gene: 10. Germline V gene sequence: CDR1 MNHEY, CDR2 SVGEGT. The length of the CDR3 is 16 residues. CDR3 nucleotides: TGTGCCAGCAGTTCCCCGTACAGCGGGGTATACAATGAGCAGTTCTTC. Encoded protein: CASSSPYSGVYNEQFF.

V gene TRBV6-5 combines with J gene TRBJ1-1; D not resolved. Germline CDR1 MNHEY, CDR2 SVGAGI. There are 14 residues in the CDR3. V lost 6 bases to trimming and J lost 0 bases, with 11 bases between them. The CDR3 loop is CASSLRRMNTEAFF. The CDR3, as DNA: TGTGCCAGCAGCCTCCGACGGATGAACACTGAAGCTTTCTTT.

This clone has just a few counts. At the DNA level, this CDR3 is encoded by other sequences in the same sample as well. As DNA, the CDR3 is TGTGCCAGCTCACCACCGTCTAGCGGGGTTTACATTCAGTACTTC. It encodes CASSPPSSGVYIQYF. V and J are TRBV18 and TRBJ2-4, with TRBD2 matching over 9 bases. Germline V lookup: CDR1 KGHSH, CDR2 LQKENI. The V segment lost 0 bases and the J segment 8 bases; nucleotides outside the gene matches: 5. The CDR3 loop spans 15 amino acids.

Concerning this clone: At one end the junction does not follow the germline gene, possibly because of a read error. J is TRBJ2-1 and V is TRBV6-2 or TRBV6-3, with D perhaps given as TRBD1 or TRBD2 (5 bases each). CDR3 size: 17 residues. Germline CDR1 MNHEY, CDR2 SVGEGT. The CDR3 sequence: CASSYPVGEIIDNEQFF. DNA of the CDR3: TGTGCTAGCAGTTACCCCGTGGGGGAGATTATCGACAATGAGCAGTTCTTC.

The chain uses TRBV7-2 and TRBJ2-7; unclear D gene. This CDR3 comprises 13 residues. CDR1 and CDR2 (germline): SGHTA, FQGNSA. V lost 0 bases and J 3 bases, leaving 6 bases between the germline ends. The CDR3 reads CASSLAYGYEQYF. The CDR3 DNA follows: TGTGCCAGCAGCTTAGCCTACGGCTACGAGCAGTACTTC.

The chain recombines TRBV27 with TRBJ1-1; D possibly corresponds to TRBD1 (5 bases). The V end lost 4 bases, the J end lost 11 bases, and 17 bases lay between the germline ends. CDR1 MNHEY and CDR2 SMNVEV come from the germline V gene (reference sequence). The CDR3 covers 13 residues. CDR3 residues: CASSSSGLLGAFF. The CDR3 region has the DNA TGTGCCAGCAGTTCTTCAGGGTTGCTCGGTGCTTTCTTT.

The chain is built from TRBV10-2 and TRBJ2-7, with TRBD1 matching over 9 bases. Germline CDR1 is WSHSY and CDR2 is SAAADI. CDR3 size: 14 residues. After removal of 6 bases from V and 6 bases from J, the junction contained 9 bases not matched to a gene. CDR3 bases: TGCGCCAGCAGACCCGGGACAGGGAAGAGCGAGCAGTACTTC. Its translation is CASRPGTGKSEQYF.

V usage is TRBV10-2 and J usage is TRBJ2-1, with no clear D. Trimming removed 6 bases at V and 1 base at J, with 7 bases between. The CDR3 is 13 residues long. Germline CDR1 WSHSY, CDR2 SAAADI. This CDR3 reads CASSDGSYNEQFF. DNA for the CDR3: TGCGCCAGCAGCGACGGTTCCTACAATGAGCAGTTCTTC.

The rearrangement links TRBV19 to TRBJ2-1; TRBD2 matches at 10 bases. The CDR3 runs 15 residues. V shed 4 bases and J 7 bases; nucleotides not matched to a gene: 7. From germline, CDR1 is LNHDA and CDR2 SQIVND (reference sequence). The CDR3 reads CASSTSGGARNEQFF. CDR3 nucleotide sequence: TGTGCCAGTAGTACGAGCGGGGGGGCCCGGAATGAGCAGTTCTTC.

This clone was seen only a few times. This same CDR3 is encoded by further DNA sequences in the sample. This rearrangement joins TRBV6-5 to TRBJ2-7, with 9 bases identical to TRBD1. J was trimmed by 4 bases and V by 5 bases; bases with no gene match: 3. The germline CDR1 and CDR2 sequences are MNHEY and SVGAGI. CDR3 length: 13 amino acids. CDR3 sequence reads: CASSRDREYEQYF. CDR3 coding DNA: TGTGCCAGCAGTCGGGACAGGGAATACGAGCAGTACTTC.

The chain couples TRBV10-3 to TRBJ2-3; 11 bases agree with TRBD2. The CDR3 contains 13 residues. Trimming at V came to 10 bases and at J to 2 bases, leaving 2 bases not matched to a gene. Germline assignment: CDR1 ENHRY and CDR2 SYGVKD. The CDR3 DNA follows: TGTGCCACGGGACTAGCGGACACAGATACGCAGTATTTT. Its translation is CATGLADTDTQYF.

The J gene is TRBJ1-5, the V gene TRBV5-6, with D tentatively TRBD1 (5 bases). Germline V gene lookup returns CDR1 SGHDT and CDR2 YYEEEE. This CDR3 has 15 residues. The V and J ends lost 0 bases and 4 bases respectively, with 11 bases between them. The DNA for the CDR3 is TGTGCCAGCAGCTTGGTCGGGGGTTGGAATCAGCCCCAGCATTTT. Translation: CASSLVGGWNQPQHF.

In its sample, this clone was seen once. The V gene is TRBV27, the J gene TRBJ1-1, with D possibly TRBD1 on 6 matching bases. The germline V gene has CDR1 MNHEY and CDR2 SMNVEV (reference sequence). The CDR3 is made up of 14 amino acids. V lost 4 bases to trimming and J lost 2 bases, with 11 bases between them. CDR3 in DNA: TGTGCCAGCAGTTCGACAGGCCTCAACACTGAAGCTTTCTTT. Amino acid sequence: CASSSTGLNTEAFF.

By share, this clone ranks as large. The rearrangement joins TRBV7-6 to TRBJ1-4, with D perhaps matching TRBD1 (5 bases). Trimming cost V 5 bases and J 4 bases, with 14 bases left between them. CDR3 size: 15 residues. The germline V gene encodes CDR1 SGHVS and CDR2 FNYEAQ. The CDR3 sequence: CASSETAIGNEKLFF. For the CDR3, the DNA is TGTGCCAGCAGCGAGACAGCCATTGGTAATGAAAAACTGTTTTTT.

V usage is TRBV7-3 and J usage is TRBJ1-1, with 7 bases aligning to TRBD1. This CDR3 comprises 14 residues. The V segment lost 4 bases and the J segment 5 bases; nucleotides outside the gene matches: 7. The V gene's germline CDR1 is SGHTA and CDR2 FQGTGA. CDR3 residues: CASSSTGFGTEAFF. CDR3 in DNA: TGTGCCAGCAGCTCGACAGGGTTCGGGACTGAAGCTTTCTTT.